One sample yielded the 17 T cell receptor beta chains listed below, sequenced in a study of blood T cells in healthy people across ages. The use of a sample-barcoded 5' primer and a J-beta primer mix characterized a second PCR of 7 to 11 cycles. TCRdb reprocessed the 5' RACE reads with MiXCR, giving one entry per CDR3 protein. The repertoire holds about 670,000 distinct CDR3 sequences, with around two fifths as singletons. Sequencing was done on a sample of blood. These receptor sequences come from a man older than 75 in good health.

This clonotype was counted only a few times. The chain uses TRBV29-1 and TRBJ2-5, with D perhaps TRBD1 (6 bases). CDR3 length: 12 amino acids. V was cut by 7 bases and J by 5 bases, with 14 bases left in between. Germline V gene lookup returns CDR1 SQVTM and CDR2 ANQGSEA. This chain's CDR3 is CSARTGSETQYF. CDR3 nucleotide sequence: TGCAGCGCCCGAACAGGGTCGGAGACCCAGTACTTC. The full variable domain, completed using reference TRBV29-1 and TRBJ2-5, is SAVISQKPSRDICQRGTSLTIQCQVDSQVTMMFWYRQQPGQSLTLIATANQGSEATYESGFVIDKFPISRPNLTFSTLTVSNMSPEDSSIYLCSARTGSETQYFGPGTRLLVL.

The J gene is TRBJ2-7, the V gene TRBV5-1, with TRBD2 identical over 10 bases. CDR1 and CDR2 (germline): SGHRS, YFSETQ. There are 14 residues in the CDR3. V gave up 4 bases and J gave up 7 bases; unmatched junction bases: 8. The CDR3 loop reads CASSEPSGGHEQYF. The CDR3, as DNA: TGCGCCAGCAGCGAACCTAGCGGGGGACATGAGCAGTACTTC.

The sample holds a few counts of this clonotype. The chain recombines TRBV6-1 with TRBJ1-2, with D tentatively TRBD1 (6 bases). The CDR3 is made up of 14 amino acids. Germline assignment: CDR1 MNHNS and CDR2 SASEGT. The chain's CDR3 is CAIVWKGVASGYTF. CDR3 bases: TGTGCTATTGTCTGGAAGGGGGTAGCCTCTGGCTACACCTTC.

In its sample, this clonotype was seen once. The genes are TRBV29-1 and TRBJ2-5, with no clear D. The CDR3 extends over 11 amino acids. The V gene's germline CDR1 is SQVTM and CDR2 ANQGSEA. Trimming stripped 8 bases from V and 3 bases from J, with 10 bases between. The CDR3, as DNA: TGCAGCACAAGGACGGAAGAGACCCAGTACTTC. This encodes CSTRTEETQYF.

This sequence joins TRBV11-2 and TRBJ1-2; 10 bases line up with TRBD1. The germline gives CDR1 SGHAT, CDR2 FQNNGV. Unmatched junction bases numbered 6, after V lost 4 bases and J lost 7 bases. The CDR3 has 14 amino acids. CDR3 sequence (DNA): TGTGCCAGCAGCTCAGGGACAGGGGAGGTTGGCTACACCTTC. Protein sequence: CASSSGTGEVGYTF.

This clonotype was found a few times. V gene TRBV11-2 combines with J gene TRBJ2-3; 11 nucleotides line up with TRBD2. This CDR3 region has 18 residues. V lost 0 bases and J lost 1; bases outside the gene matches: 6. CDR1 SGHAT and CDR2 FQNNGV come from the germline V gene. CDR3 coding DNA: TGTGCCAGCAGCTTAGATGGGGGGACTAGCGGACGCACAGATACGCAGTATTTT. This gives the protein CASSLDGGTSGRTDTQYF.

The V call is TRBV18, the J call TRBJ2-7, with 12 bases that match TRBD2. The J call is uncertain, as TRBJ2-5 better fits the DNA end. This CDR3 spans 15 amino acids. Germline CDR1 KGHSH, CDR2 LQKENI. The CDR3 DNA sequence: TGTGCCAGCTCACCGACTAGCGGGGGCTGGGAGACCCAGTACTTC. It yields the protein CASSPTSGGWETQYF.

The chain has TRBV6-5 and TRBJ1-1; tentative D call: TRBD1 (6 bases). Germline V gene lookup returns CDR1 MNHEY and CDR2 SVGAGI. V shed 4 bases and J shed 6 bases, with 12 bases lying between them. CDR3 length equals 13 residues. CDR3 DNA sequence: TGTGCCAGCAGTTCCGCAGGGGCCGCTGAAGCTTTCTTT. Translation: CASSSAGAAEAFF.

This clonotype has only a few counts. The chain has TRBV29-1 and TRBJ2-7, with 9 bases fitting TRBD1. Germline lookup yields CDR1 SQVTM and CDR2 ANQGSEA. J was trimmed by 2 bases and V by 7 bases; bases with no gene match: 6. The CDR3 length is 13 residues. CDR3 nucleotide sequence: TGCAGCGCACACGGACAGGGGCCCTACGAGCAGTACTTC. Protein sequence: CSAHGQGPYEQYF.

Turning to this clonotype: One end of the junction varies from germline; a read error may be responsible. The rearrangement links TRBV7-7 to TRBJ2-5; TRBD1 is a possible D gene (5 bases). CDR3 length: 14 residues. Germline CDR1 and CDR2: SSHAT and FNYEAQ (reference sequence). This chain's CDR3 is CASSPTESQETQYF. CDR3 sequence (DNA): TGTGCTAGCAGCCCGACAGAGTCACAAGAGACCCAGTACTTC. The full variable domain, completed using reference TRBV7-7 and TRBJ2-5, is GAGVSQSPRYKVTKRGQDVTLRCDPISSHATLYWYQQALGQGPEFLTYFNYEAQPDKSGLPSDRFSAERPEGSISTLTIQRTEQRDSAMYRCASSPTESQETQYFGPGTRLLVL.

A few counts support this clonotype. The rearrangement joins TRBV5-5 to TRBJ2-7, with TRBD1 identical over 7 bases. V trimming: 6 bases; J trimming: 4 bases; junction bases outside the gene matches: 10. The germline V gene encodes CDR1 SGHKS and CDR2 YYEKEE (reference sequence). The CDR3 runs to 14 residues. For the CDR3, the DNA is TGTGCCAGCACCCAGACAGGGCTTCTTTACGAGCAGTACTTC. Translated, it gives CASTQTGLLYEQYF.

This clonotype was detected only a few times. The chain is built from TRBV29-1 and TRBJ2-1; D is perhaps TRBD1 or TRBD2 (5 bases each). This CDR3 region has 14 residues. Deletions cut 7 bases from V and 10 bases from J, with 23 bases between. The germline CDR1 and CDR2 sequences are SQVTM and ANQGSEA. The DNA of the CDR3 is TGCAGCGCCCTACCGGGACCGACGACGGGAGAGCAGTTCTTC. Translated, it gives CSALPGPTTGEQFF.

This clonotype appeared a few times. J is TRBJ2-2 and V is TRBV5-6; D is ambiguous. Trimming took 4 bases from V and 7 from J, leaving 8 bases between them. The CDR3 loop spans 12 amino acids. Germline V CDR1 and CDR2: SGHDT, YYEEEE. Written as DNA, the CDR3 is TGTGCCAGCAGCACAACAGTCGGGGAGCTGTTTTTT. Translated, it gives CASSTTVGELFF.

This clonotype was detected only once. The chain employs TRBV7-2 and TRBJ2-1; 10 nucleotides line up with TRBD2. This CDR3 comprises 13 residues. Unmatched junction bases numbered 9, after V lost 5 bases and J lost 14 bases. Germline CDR1 is SGHTA and CDR2 is FQGNSA. The CDR3 spells CASSPLAGAVEFF. CDR3 DNA: TGTGCCAGCAGCCCCCTAGCGGGGGCGGTCGAGTTCTTC. The whole variable domain, filled in from reference TRBV7-2 and TRBJ2-1, reads GAGVSQSPSNKVTEKGKDVELRCDPISGHTALYWYRQSLGQGLEFLIYFQGNSAPDKSGLPSDRFSAERTGGSVSTLTIQRTQQEDSAVYLCASSPLAGAVEFFGPGTRLTVL.

The chain links TRBV7-2 to TRBJ2-4, with D hard to call. The assigned J gene may be wrong: the sequence end matches TRBJ2-7 better. CDR3 length: 14 residues. Per germline, CDR1 SGHTA and CDR2 FQGNSA. CDR3 amino acids: CASSLVTITYEQYF. The CDR3 DNA reads TGTGCCAGCAGCTTAGTAACCATTACCTACGAGCAGTACTTC.

Points on this clonotype: The missing conserved phenylalanine or tryptophan at the end of this CDR3 makes a read error likely. The chain is built from TRBV27 and TRBJ1-1; D gene ambiguous. The V and J ends lost 2 bases and 5 bases respectively, with 9 bases between them. Germline V gene lookup returns CDR1 MNHEY and CDR2 SMNVEV (reference sequence). This CDR3 comprises 13 residues. CDR3 in amino acids: CASSLTVFTEAFY. The DNA of the CDR3 is TGTGCCAGCAGTTTAACGGTCTTTACTGAAGCTTTCTAT.

Only a few counts were recorded for this clonotype. Sequence at one end of the junction differs from germline and may be a read error. The V call is TRBV7-3, the J call TRBJ2-1; TRBD2 matches at 8 bases. The CDR3 loop spans 17 amino acids. Germline CDR1 SGHTA, CDR2 FQGTGA. In DNA form, the CDR3 reads TGTGCCGGCAGCTTGAGCTCGGGGGCCGGCGGGAGGAATGAGCAGTTCTTC. As protein: CAGSLSSGAGGRNEQFF.